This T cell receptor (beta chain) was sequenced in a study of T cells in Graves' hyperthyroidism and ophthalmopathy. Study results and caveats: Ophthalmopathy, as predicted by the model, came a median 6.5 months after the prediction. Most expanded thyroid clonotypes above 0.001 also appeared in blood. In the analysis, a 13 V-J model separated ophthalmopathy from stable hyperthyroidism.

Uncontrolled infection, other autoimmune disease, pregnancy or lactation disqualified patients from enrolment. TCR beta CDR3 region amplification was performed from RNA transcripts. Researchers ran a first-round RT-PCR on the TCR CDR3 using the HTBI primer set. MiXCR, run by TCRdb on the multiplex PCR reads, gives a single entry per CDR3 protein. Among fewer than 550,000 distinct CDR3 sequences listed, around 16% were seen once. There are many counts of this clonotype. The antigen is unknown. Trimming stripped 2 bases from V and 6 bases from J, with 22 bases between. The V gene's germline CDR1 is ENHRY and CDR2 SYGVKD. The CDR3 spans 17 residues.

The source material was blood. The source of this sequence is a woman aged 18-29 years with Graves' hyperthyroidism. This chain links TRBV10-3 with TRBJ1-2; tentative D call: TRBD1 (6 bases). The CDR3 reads CAISEARQEGVRDGYTF. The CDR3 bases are TGTGCCATCAGTGAGGCAAGACAGGAGGGCGTCAGGGATGGCTACACCTTC.